Following are 24 T cell receptor beta chains from one sample sequenced in a study of breast tumors, draining lymph nodes, adjacent tissues. Samples came from axillary lymph nodes draining the breast cancer. TCRdb re-derived calls from the multiplex PCR reads in MiXCR, one entry per CDR3 protein. In the table there are 150,000 to 200,000 distinct CDR3 sequences, 33% of which are singletons. Sequenced input: axillary lymph node tissue. These receptors came from a female donor with breast cancer. Some clones in this sample may be carry-over from other donors' samples.

About this clonotype itself: A single base separates this from a much larger clone, so it may be a read error. This chain connects TRBV6-1 to TRBJ1-2; D gene unclear. The CDR3 extends over 13 amino acids. Germline V lookup: CDR1 MNHNS, CDR2 SASEGT. The CDR3 loop reads CASSQASTYGYTF. The CDR3 DNA is TGTGCCAGCAGTCAAGCGAGCACTTATGGCTACACCTTC.

Points on this clonotype: One end of the junction is discordant with germline, which a read error may explain. This chain uses TRBV2 with TRBJ2-5; D uncertain. The germline CDR1 and CDR2 sequences are SNHLY and FYNNEI. CDR3 length: 11 amino acids. The CDR3 region is CASSNQGTQYF. CDR3 nucleotide sequence: TGTGCCAGTAGTAACCAAGGGACCCAGTACTTC.

This clonotype was found many times. CDR3 loop: CASSFDLGESTQYF. The CDR3 DNA follows: TGTGCCAGCAGCTTCGATCTGGGAGAGTCGACCCAGTACTTC. The rearrangement links TRBV5-8 to TRBJ2-5, with TRBD2 as a possible D gene (5 bases). Trimming shortened V by 2 bases and J by 7 bases, and 15 bases separated the two germline ends. The CDR3 loop spans 14 amino acids. Germline CDR1 and CDR2: SGHTS and YDEGEE.

Many counts were recorded for this clonotype. The rearrangement uses TRBV7-9 and TRBJ2-7, with unresolved D. CDR1 SEHNR and CDR2 FQNEAQ come from the germline V gene (reference sequence). This CDR3 has 11 residues. Trimming shortened V by 4 bases and J by 8 bases, and 9 bases separated the two germline ends. CDR3 in amino acids: CASSSQSKQYF. The CDR3 DNA reads as TGTGCCAGCAGCTCACAGAGTAAGCAGTACTTC. The full variable domain, completed using reference TRBV7-9 and TRBJ2-7, is DTGVSQNPRHKITKRGQNVTFRCDPISEHNRLYWYRQTLGQGPEFLTYFQNEAQLEKSRLLSDRFSAERPKGSFSTLEIQRTEQGDSAMYLCASSSQSKQYFGPGTRLTVT.

This chain joins TRBV20-1 and TRBJ2-1, with D possibly TRBD2 on 6 matching bases. The CDR3 length is 12 residues. Germline values: CDR1 DFQATT, CDR2 SNEGSKA (reference sequence). V was trimmed by 3 bases and J by 7 bases, leaving 10 bases between them. The CDR3: CSASPAGNEQFF. The CDR3 DNA reads as TGCAGTGCTAGTCCGGCGGGAAATGAGCAGTTCTTC.

This clonotype was detected a few times. Given a much more abundant clone one base away, this may be a read error. The V and J genes are TRBV7-2 and TRBJ1-2, with 8 bases that match TRBD1. Per the germline V gene, CDR1 is SGHTA and CDR2 is FQGNSA. The CDR3 has 15 residues. The CDR3 spells CASSTSAAGGYGYPF. The CDR3 bases are TGTGCCAGCAGCACTTCGGCGGCAGGGGGCTATGGCTACCCCTTC.

A note on this clonotype: The junction shows a germline mismatch at one end, possibly a read error. V and J are TRBV20-1 and TRBJ1-2; 9 bases match TRBD1. This CDR3 comprises 9 residues. Germline CDR1 reads DFQATT; CDR2 reads SNEGSKA (reference sequence). The CDR3 DNA reads as TGCAGTGCTCAACGACAGGGGGACTTC. Its translation: CSAQRQGDF.

The genes are TRBV12-3 or TRBV12-4 and TRBJ2-2, with D unresolved. The CDR3 loop spans 10 amino acids. V lost 5 bases and J lost 7, with 2 bases in between. The CDR3 coding sequence is TGTGCCAGCAGTCACGGGGAGCTGTTTTTT. This translates into CASSHGELFF.

This clonotype came up many times. The chain combines TRBV30 with TRBJ2-1; maybe TRBD1 (5 bases). Per the germline V gene, CDR1 is GTSNPN and CDR2 is SVGIG (reference sequence). V was trimmed by 0 bases and J by 6 bases, leaving 9 bases between them. The CDR3 runs 13 residues. The CDR3 is CAWSVGRVNEQFF. CDR3 DNA sequence: TGTGCCTGGAGTGTCGGCAGGGTCAATGAGCAGTTCTTC.

The sample holds a few counts of this clonotype. Compared with germline, one end of the junction differs, possibly owing to a read error. The chain is built from TRBV6-6 and TRBJ2-5; 11 bases map to TRBD2. CDR1 MNHNY and CDR2 SVGAGI come from the germline V gene (reference sequence). The CDR3 runs to 18 residues. The CDR3 nucleotides read TGTGCCAGCAGTCACTCGCCTAGCGGGGGGCCCCAAGGGGAGACCCAGTACTTC. This codes for CASSHSPSGGPQGETQYF.

This clonotype was counted at least ten times. The chain uses TRBV27 and TRBJ2-7, with TRBD1 matching 10 bases. V shed 6 bases, J shed 0 bases, and the junction held 5 bases outside the gene matches. The CDR3 totals 15 residues. Germline CDR1 reads MNHEY; CDR2 reads SMNVEV (reference sequence). CDR3 region: CASSPRTGGSYEQYF. In DNA form, the CDR3 reads TGTGCCAGCAGCCCAAGGACAGGGGGCTCCTACGAGCAGTACTTC.

The V call is TRBV6-6, the J call TRBJ1-3; unclear D gene. Germline V CDR1 and CDR2: MNHNY, SVGAGI (reference sequence). With 7 bases removed from V and 2 bases from J, the gap between germline ends came to 9 bases. The CDR3 loop spans 13 amino acids. CDR3 region: CASTLGAGNTIYF. CDR3 in DNA: TGTGCCAGCACCCTCGGGGCTGGAAACACCATATATTTT.

There are a few counts of this clonotype. A read error may explain this, as a much larger clone is one base away. This rearrangement joins TRBV5-6 to TRBJ1-5; no definite D call. Germline V gives CDR1 SGHDT, CDR2 YYEEEE. The CDR3 totals 14 residues. The CDR3 spells CAGSATGGGQPQHF. Here the CDR3 DNA reads TGTGCCGGCAGCGCCACCGGCGGAGGGCAGCCCCAGCATTTT.

Comments on this clonotype: Likely a read error: the CDR3 ends without its conserved phenylalanine or tryptophan. V is TRBV5-4 and J is TRBJ1-4; 12 positions agree with TRBD1. The CDR3 covers 17 residues. V was pared by 0 bases and J by 8 bases, with 8 bases of the junction left unmatched. Germline V gene lookup returns CDR1 SGHNT and CDR2 YYREEE (reference sequence). The CDR3: CASSLAGTGGLLEKLFL. CDR3 bases: TGTGCCAGCAGCTTGGCCGGGACAGGGGGCTTGTTGGAAAAACTGTTTCTT.

Comments on this clonotype: A much larger clone differs from this one at a single base, so this may be a read error. The CDR3 here is CASSYKKTRVAGSFGELFF. The CDR3 DNA sequence: TGTGCCAGCAGTTATAAAAAGACGAGAGTAGCGGGAAGCTTCGGGGAGCTGTTTTTT. This chain joins TRBV6-6 and TRBJ2-2; 8 nucleotides agree with TRBD2. Germline V gives CDR1 MNHNY, CDR2 SVGAGI (reference sequence). The CDR3 sequence is 19 residues long. The V and J ends lost 3 bases and 7 bases, in that order; junction bases with no gene match: 19.

This sequence joins TRBV19 and TRBJ2-6; the D gene is possibly TRBD1 (6 bases). CDR3 length: 15 amino acids. Germline lookup yields CDR1 LNHDA and CDR2 SQIVND (reference sequence). The V end was cut by 3 bases, the J end by 2 bases, with 8 bases between. The CDR3 reads CASSISGAGANVLTF. The CDR3 bases are TGTGCCAGTAGTATCTCAGGGGCTGGGGCCAACGTCCTGACTTTC.

This clonotype showed up many times. The genes are TRBV15 and TRBJ1-2; D possibly corresponds to TRBD1 (6 bases). CDR3 length: 14 residues. Germline V gene lookup returns CDR1 LNHNV and CDR2 YYDKDF (reference sequence). Between the trimmed V and J ends, which lost 4 bases and 8 bases, there was a span of 17 bases. The CDR3 nucleotides read TGTGCCACCAGCACCCGTCAGGGGCTGGGCGGCTACACCTTC. This encodes CATSTRQGLGGYTF.

V usage is TRBV20-1 and J usage is TRBJ1-1; tentative D call: TRBD1 (5 bases). CDR1 and CDR2 (germline): DFQATT, SNEGSKA (reference sequence). V lost 1 base and J 5 bases, leaving 11 bases between the germline ends. The CDR3 is made up of 13 amino acids. Written as DNA, the CDR3 is TGCAGTGCTAGAGTGGAGGGACCGACTGAAGCTTTCTTT. This gives the protein CSARVEGPTEAFF.

This clonotype was seen at least ten times. The chain is built from TRBV6-5 and TRBJ1-6, with D tentatively TRBD1 (5 bases). Trimming cost V 7 bases and J 10 bases, with 14 bases left between them. Germline values: CDR1 MNHEY, CDR2 SVGAGI. The CDR3 covers 13 residues. The CDR3: CASTATAHSPLHF. CDR3 bases: TGTGCCAGCACCGCGACAGCTCACTCACCCCTCCACTTT.

This clonotype occurred a few times. This may be a read error: a much more frequent sequence differs by one nucleotide. This sequence joins TRBV20-1 and TRBJ2-7; D gene ambiguous. CDR3 length equals 13 residues. Per germline, CDR1 DFQATT and CDR2 SNEGSKA (reference sequence). The CDR3 nucleotides are TGCAGTGCTAGAGAAGAGGTAGTCTACGCGCAGTACTTC. This encodes CSAREEVVYAQYF.

This clonotype was picked up many times. This chain connects TRBV30 to TRBJ1-5; no clear D. The CDR3 has 13 amino acids. Trimming shortened V by 5 bases and J by 6 bases, and 14 bases separated the two germline ends. CDR1 is GTSNPN, CDR2 SVGIG, per germline (reference sequence). The DNA of the CDR3 is TGTGCCTGGGGGGTGACTGAAGGTCAGCCCCAGCATTTT. Translation: CAWGVTEGQPQHF.

The V and J genes are TRBV7-9 and TRBJ2-7; D gene ambiguous. V gave up 5 bases and J gave up 5 bases, with 16 bases separating them. The CDR3 is 14 amino acids. Germline values: CDR1 SEHNR, CDR2 FQNEAQ (reference sequence). The CDR3 region has the DNA TGTGCCAGCAGCCTAGAACGGGTCCCTCACGAGCAGTACTTC. As protein: CASSLERVPHEQYF.

CDR3 nucleotide sequence: TGCAGTGCTACCGGGGGGGGGCCATATACGCAGTATTTT. Translated, it gives CSATGGGPYTQYF. The V and J genes are TRBV20-1 and TRBJ2-3; 8 bases are shared with TRBD2. The CDR3 has 13 amino acids. Germline CDR1 reads DFQATT; CDR2 reads SNEGSKA (reference sequence). V trimming: 4 bases; J trimming: 7 bases; junction bases outside the gene matches: 7.

This clonotype appeared many times. The chain recombines TRBV9 with TRBJ2-2; unclear D gene. The CDR3 spans 15 residues. Germline loops: CDR1 SGDLS, CDR2 YYNGEE. Deletions cut 4 bases from V and 2 bases from J, with 12 bases between. CDR3: CASSPPESNTGELFF. CDR3 nucleotide sequence: TGTGCCAGCAGCCCTCCTGAAAGTAACACCGGGGAGCTGTTTTTT.